This T cell receptor beta chain is drawn from a study of T-cell reconstitution after alpha-beta-depleted transplantation in children. In its sample, this clonotype was seen many times. Library preparation (for TCRbeta) was performed with unique molecular identifiers. TCRdb redid the calling of the PCR reads with MiXCR, one entry per CDR3 protein. The sample includes just over 950,000 distinct CDR3 sequences, about 30% of them seen just once. CDR1 is MNHEY, CDR2 SMNVEV, per germline (reference sequence). The CDR3 has 15 residues. V was pared by 2 bases and J by 0 bases, with 5 bases between. The TCR originated in a boy younger than two who had a stem cell transplant for SCID, so the T cells may come from the graft donor. The rearrangement links TRBV27 to TRBJ2-6, with D unresolved. The sequencing used PBMCs, mostly from graft donor cells, collected 360 days after TCRalphabeta/CD19-depleted stem cell transplant. CDR3 coding DNA: TGTGCCAGCAGTTTAAGTGGCTCTGGGGCCAACGTCCTGACTTTC. Amino acid sequence: CASSLSGSGANVLTF.